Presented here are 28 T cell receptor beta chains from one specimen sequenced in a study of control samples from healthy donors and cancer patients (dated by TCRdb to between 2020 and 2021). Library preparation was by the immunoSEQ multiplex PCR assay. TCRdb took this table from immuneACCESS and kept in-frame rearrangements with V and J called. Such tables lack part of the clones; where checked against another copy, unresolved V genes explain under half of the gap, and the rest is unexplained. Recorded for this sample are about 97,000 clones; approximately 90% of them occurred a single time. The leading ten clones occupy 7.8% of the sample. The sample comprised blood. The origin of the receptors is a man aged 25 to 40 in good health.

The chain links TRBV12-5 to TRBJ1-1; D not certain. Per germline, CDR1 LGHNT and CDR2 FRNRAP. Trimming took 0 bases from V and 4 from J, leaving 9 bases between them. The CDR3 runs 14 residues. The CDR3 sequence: CASGLVQQSTEAFF. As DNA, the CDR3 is TGTGCTAGTGGTTTGGTACAACAGAGCACTGAAGCTTTCTTT.

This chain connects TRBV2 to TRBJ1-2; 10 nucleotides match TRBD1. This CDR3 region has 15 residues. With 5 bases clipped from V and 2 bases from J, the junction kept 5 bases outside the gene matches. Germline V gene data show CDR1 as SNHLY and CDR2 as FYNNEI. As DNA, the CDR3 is TGTGCCAGCAGTTTCGACAGGGGGCGCAACTATGGCTACACCTTC. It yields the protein CASSFDRGRNYGYTF.

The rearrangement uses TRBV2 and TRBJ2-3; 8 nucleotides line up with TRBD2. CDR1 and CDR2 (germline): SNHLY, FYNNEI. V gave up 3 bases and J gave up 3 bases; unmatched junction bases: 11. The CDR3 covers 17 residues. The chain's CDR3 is CASSDPTSGVPTDTQYF. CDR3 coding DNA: TGTGCCAGCAGTGACCCAACTAGCGGAGTCCCTACAGATACGCAGTATTTT.

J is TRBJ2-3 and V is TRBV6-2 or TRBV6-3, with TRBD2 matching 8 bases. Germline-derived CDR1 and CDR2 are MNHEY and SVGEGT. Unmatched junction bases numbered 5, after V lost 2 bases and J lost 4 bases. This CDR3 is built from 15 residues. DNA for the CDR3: TGTGCCAGCAGTTACGGGAGCGGGGGCTCAGATACGCAGTATTTT. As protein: CASSYGSGGSDTQYF.

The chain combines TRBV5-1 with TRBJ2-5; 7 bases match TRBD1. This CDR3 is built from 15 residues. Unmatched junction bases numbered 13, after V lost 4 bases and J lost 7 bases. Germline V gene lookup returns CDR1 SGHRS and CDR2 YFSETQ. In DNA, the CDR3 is TGCGCCAGCAGCAACCTGACAGGGTCGCAGGGGACCCAGTACTTC. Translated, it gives CASSNLTGSQGTQYF. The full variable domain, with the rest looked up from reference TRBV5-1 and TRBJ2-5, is KAGVTQTPRYLIKTRGQQVTLSCSPISGHRSVSWYQQTPGQGLQFLFEYFSETQRNKGNFPGRFSGRQFSNSRSEMNVSTLELGDSALYLCASSNLTGSQGTQYFGPGTRLLVL.

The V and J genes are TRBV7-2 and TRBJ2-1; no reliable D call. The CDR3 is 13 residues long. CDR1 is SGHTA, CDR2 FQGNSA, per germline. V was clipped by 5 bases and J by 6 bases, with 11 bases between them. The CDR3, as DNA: TGTGCCAGCAGCCCGCCTCCAGGCAATGAGCAGTTCTTC. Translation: CASSPPPGNEQFF.

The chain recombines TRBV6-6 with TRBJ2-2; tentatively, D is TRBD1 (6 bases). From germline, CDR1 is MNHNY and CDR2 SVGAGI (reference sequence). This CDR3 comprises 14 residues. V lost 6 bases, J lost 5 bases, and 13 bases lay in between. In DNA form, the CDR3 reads TGTGCCAGCAGGAAGGGGGATTTGACCGGGGAGCTGTTTTTT. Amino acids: CASRKGDLTGELFF.

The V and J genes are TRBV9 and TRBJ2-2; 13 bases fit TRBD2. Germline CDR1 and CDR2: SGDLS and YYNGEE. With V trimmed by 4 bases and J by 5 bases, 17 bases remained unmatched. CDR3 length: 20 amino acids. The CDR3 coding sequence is TGTGCCAGCAGCCCACGAAAAGGACTAGCGGGAGTGCTGAAGACCGGGGAGCTGTTTTTT. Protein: CASSPRKGLAGVLKTGELFF.

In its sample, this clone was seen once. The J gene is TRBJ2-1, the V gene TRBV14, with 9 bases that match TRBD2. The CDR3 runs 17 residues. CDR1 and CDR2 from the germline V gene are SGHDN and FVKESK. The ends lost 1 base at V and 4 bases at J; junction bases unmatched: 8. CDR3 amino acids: CASSQVPRLADYNEQFF. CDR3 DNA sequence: TGTGCCAGCAGCCAAGTGCCCCGACTAGCGGATTACAATGAGCAGTTCTTC.

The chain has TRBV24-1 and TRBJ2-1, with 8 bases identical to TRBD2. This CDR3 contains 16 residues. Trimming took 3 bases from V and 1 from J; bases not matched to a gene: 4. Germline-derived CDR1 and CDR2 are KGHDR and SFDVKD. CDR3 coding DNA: TGTGCCACCAGTGATCGAGCGGGAGCGTCCTACAATGAGCAGTTCTTC. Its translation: CATSDRAGASYNEQFF.

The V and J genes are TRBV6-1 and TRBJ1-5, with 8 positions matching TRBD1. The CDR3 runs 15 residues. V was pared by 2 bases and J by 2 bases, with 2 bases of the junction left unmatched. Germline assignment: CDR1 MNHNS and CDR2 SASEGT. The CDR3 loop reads CASSELTGGNQPQHF. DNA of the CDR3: TGTGCCAGCAGTGAACTGACAGGGGGCAATCAGCCCCAGCATTTT.

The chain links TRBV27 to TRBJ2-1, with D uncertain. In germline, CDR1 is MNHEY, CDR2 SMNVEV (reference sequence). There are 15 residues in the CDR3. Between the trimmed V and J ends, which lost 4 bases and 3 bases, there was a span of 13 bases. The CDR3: CASSYGDEDYNEQFF. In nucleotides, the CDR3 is TGTGCCAGCAGTTATGGTGACGAGGACTACAATGAGCAGTTCTTC.

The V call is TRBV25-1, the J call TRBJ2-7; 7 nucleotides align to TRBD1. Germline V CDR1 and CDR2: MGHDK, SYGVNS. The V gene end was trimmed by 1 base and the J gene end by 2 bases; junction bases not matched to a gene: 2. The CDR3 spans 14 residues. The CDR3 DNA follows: TGTGCCAGCAGTGAATGGACAGGTACCTACGAGCAGTACTTC. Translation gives CASSEWTGTYEQYF.

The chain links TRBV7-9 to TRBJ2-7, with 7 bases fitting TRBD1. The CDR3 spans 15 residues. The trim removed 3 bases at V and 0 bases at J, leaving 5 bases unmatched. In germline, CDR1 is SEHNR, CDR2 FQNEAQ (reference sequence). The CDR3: CASSFGPGGSYEQYF. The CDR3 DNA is TGTGCCAGCAGCTTTGGGCCAGGGGGCTCCTACGAGCAGTACTTC.

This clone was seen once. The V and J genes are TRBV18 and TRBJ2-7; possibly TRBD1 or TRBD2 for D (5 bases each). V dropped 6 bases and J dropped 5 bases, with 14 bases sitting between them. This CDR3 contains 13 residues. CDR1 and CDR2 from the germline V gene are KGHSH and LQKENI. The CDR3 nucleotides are TGTGCCAGCTCCTATCGGGTGGGGGACGAGCAGTACGTC. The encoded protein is CASSYRVGDEQYV.

The CDR3: CASSEGSVRGTGELFF. DNA for the CDR3: TGCGCCAGCAGCGAAGGATCCGTTAGAGGCACCGGGGAGCTGTTTTTT. The V gene is TRBV5-1, the J gene TRBJ2-2; no firm D call. This CDR3 has 16 amino acids. Trimming pared 4 bases from V and 4 bases from J, leaving 17 bases between. The V gene's germline CDR1 is SGHRS and CDR2 YFSETQ.

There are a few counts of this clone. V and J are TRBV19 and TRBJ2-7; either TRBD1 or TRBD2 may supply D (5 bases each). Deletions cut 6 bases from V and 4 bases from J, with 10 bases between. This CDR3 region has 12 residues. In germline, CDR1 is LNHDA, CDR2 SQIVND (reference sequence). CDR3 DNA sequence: TGTGCCAGTAGCGGGACGGAGTACGAGCAGTACTTC. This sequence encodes CASSGTEYEQYF. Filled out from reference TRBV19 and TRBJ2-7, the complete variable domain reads DGGITQSPKYLFRKEGQNVTLSCEQNLNHDAMYWYRQDPGQGLRLIYYSQIVNDFQKGDIAEGYSVSREKKESFPLTVTSAQKNPTAFYLCASSGTEYEQYFGPGTRLTVT.

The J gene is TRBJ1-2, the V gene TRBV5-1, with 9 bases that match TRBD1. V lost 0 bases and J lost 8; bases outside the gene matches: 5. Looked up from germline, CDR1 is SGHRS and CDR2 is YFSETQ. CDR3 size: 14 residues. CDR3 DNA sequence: TGCGCCAGCAGCTTGGATTCGGGACAGGGAGGCTACACCTTC. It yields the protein CASSLDSGQGGYTF.

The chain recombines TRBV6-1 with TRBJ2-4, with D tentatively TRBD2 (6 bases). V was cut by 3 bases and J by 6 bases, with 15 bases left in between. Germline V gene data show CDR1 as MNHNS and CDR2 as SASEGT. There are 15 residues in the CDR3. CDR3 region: CASSESELAGNIQYF. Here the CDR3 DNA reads TGTGCCAGCAGTGAGTCGGAACTAGCAGGAAACATTCAGTACTTC.

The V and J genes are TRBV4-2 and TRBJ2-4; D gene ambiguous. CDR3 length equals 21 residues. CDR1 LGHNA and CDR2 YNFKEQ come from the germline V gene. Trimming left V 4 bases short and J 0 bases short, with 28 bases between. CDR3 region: CASSPKPPTESSLIAKNIQYF. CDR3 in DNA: TGTGCCAGCAGCCCCAAGCCTCCGACCGAGTCCTCGCTCATAGCCAAAAACATTCAGTACTTC.

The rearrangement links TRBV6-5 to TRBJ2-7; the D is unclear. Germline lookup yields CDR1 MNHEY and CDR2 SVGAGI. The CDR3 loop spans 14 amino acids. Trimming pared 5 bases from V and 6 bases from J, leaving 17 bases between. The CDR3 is CASSPESWISEQYF. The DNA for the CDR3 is TGTGCCAGCAGTCCGGAATCATGGATTAGCGAGCAGTACTTC.

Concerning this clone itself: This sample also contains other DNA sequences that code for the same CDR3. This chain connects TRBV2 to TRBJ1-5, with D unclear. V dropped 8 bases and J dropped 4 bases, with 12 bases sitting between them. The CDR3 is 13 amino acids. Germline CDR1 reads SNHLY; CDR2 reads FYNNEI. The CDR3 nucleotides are TGTGCCAGCCACGGAACAGCTAATCAGCCCCAGCATTTT. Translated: CASHGTANQPQHF.

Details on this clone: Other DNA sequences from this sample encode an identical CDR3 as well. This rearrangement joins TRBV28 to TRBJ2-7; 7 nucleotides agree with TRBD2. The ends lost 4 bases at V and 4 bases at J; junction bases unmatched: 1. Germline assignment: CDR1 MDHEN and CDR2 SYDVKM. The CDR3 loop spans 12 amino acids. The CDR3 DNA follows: TGTGCCAGCAGTTGGGGGGGGTACGAGCAGTACTTC. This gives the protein CASSWGGYEQYF.

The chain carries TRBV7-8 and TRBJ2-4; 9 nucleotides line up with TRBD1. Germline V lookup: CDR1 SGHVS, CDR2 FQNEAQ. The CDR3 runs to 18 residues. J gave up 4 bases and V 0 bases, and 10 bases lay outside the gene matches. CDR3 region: CASSLALATGGLKNIQYF. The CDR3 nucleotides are TGTGCCAGCAGCTTAGCGCTGGCGACAGGGGGTTTGAAAAACATTCAGTACTTC.

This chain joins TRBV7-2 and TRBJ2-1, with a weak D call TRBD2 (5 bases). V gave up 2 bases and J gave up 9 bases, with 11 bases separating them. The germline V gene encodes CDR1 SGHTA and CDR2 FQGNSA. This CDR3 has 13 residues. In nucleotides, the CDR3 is TGTGCCAGCAGCTTAATCGGGGTTGGTGAGCAGTTCTTC. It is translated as CASSLIGVGEQFF.

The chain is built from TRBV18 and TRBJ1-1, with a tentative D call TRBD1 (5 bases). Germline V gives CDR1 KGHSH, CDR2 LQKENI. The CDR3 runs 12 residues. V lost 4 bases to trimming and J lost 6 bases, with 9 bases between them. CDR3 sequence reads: CASSLDRSEAFF. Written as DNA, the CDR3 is TGTGCCAGCTCACTCGACAGATCTGAAGCTTTCTTT.

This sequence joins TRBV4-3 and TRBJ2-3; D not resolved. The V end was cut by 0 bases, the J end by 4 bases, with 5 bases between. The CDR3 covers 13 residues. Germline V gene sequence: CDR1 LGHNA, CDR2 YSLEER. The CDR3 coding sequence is TGCGCCAGCAGCCAAGAAGAGGCAGATACGCAGTATTTT. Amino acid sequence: CASSQEEADTQYF.

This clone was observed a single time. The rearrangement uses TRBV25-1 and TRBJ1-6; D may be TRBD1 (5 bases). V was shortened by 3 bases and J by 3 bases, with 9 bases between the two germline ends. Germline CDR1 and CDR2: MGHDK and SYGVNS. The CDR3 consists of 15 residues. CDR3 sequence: CASSDGGYYNSPLHF. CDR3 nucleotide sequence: TGTGCCAGCAGTGATGGGGGGTACTATAATTCACCCCTCCACTTT.